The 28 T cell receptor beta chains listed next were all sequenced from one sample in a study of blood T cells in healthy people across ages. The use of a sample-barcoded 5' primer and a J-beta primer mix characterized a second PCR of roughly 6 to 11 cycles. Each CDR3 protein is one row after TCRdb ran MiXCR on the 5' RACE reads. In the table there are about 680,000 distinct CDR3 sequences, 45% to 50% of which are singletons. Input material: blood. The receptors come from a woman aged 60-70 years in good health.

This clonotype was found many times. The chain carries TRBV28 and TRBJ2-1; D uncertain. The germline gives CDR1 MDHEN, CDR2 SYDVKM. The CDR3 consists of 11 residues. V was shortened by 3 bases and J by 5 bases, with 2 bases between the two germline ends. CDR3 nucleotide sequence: TGTGCCAGCAGTTTTAACAATGAGCAGTTCTTC. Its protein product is CASSFNNEQFF.

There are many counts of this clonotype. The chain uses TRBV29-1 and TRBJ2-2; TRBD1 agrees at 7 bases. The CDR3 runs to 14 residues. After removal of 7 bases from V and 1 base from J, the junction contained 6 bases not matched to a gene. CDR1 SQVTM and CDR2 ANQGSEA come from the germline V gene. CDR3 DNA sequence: TGCAGCGCGGTAGGGACAGAGAACACCGGGGAGCTGTTTTTT. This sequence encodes CSAVGTENTGELFF.

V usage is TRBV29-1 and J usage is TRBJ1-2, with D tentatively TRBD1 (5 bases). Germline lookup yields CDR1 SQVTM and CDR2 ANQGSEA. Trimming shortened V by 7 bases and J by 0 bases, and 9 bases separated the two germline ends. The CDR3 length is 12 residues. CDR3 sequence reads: CSGGSTNYGYTF. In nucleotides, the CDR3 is TGCAGCGGGGGCAGTACTAACTATGGCTACACCTTC.

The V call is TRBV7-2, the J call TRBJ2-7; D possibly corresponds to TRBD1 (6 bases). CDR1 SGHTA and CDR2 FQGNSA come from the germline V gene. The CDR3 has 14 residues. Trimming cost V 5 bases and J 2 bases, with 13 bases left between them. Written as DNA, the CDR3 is TGTGCCAGCAGCGCACAGGGAGTCCCCTACGAGCAGTACTTC. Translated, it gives CASSAQGVPYEQYF.

Written as DNA, the CDR3 is TGTGCCAGCTCACCTCAAGGGGGTGACTATGGCTACACCTTC. Amino acids: CASSPQGGDYGYTF. V usage is TRBV18 and J usage is TRBJ1-2, with D tentatively TRBD1 (6 bases). Germline CDR1 is KGHSH and CDR2 is LQKENI. V shed 3 bases and J shed 3 bases, with 11 bases lying between them. The CDR3 loop spans 14 amino acids.

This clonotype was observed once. The CDR3 bases are TGTGCCAGCAGCGTAGGGGGAGGTTGGGTCCAAGAGACCCAGTACTTC. Protein: CASSVGGGWVQETQYF. This chain links TRBV9 with TRBJ2-5; a possible D gene is TRBD2 (6 bases). Germline assignment: CDR1 SGDLS and CDR2 YYNGEE. Trimming pared 0 bases from V and 1 base from J, leaving 13 bases between. The length of the CDR3 is 16 residues.

CDR3 loop: CASSELGRVQPQHF. Written as DNA, the CDR3 is TGTGCCAGCAGTGAATTGGGGAGGGTTCAGCCCCAGCATTTT. V usage is TRBV2 and J usage is TRBJ1-5; D is unresolved. This CDR3 comprises 14 residues. V was shortened by 2 bases and J by 6 bases, with 11 bases between the two germline ends. In germline, CDR1 is SNHLY, CDR2 FYNNEI.

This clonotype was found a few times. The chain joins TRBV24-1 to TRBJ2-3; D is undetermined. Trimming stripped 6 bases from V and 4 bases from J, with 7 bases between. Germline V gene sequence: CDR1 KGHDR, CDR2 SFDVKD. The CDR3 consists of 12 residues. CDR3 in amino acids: CATSISADTQYF. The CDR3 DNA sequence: TGTGCCACCAGTATCTCGGCAGATACGCAGTATTTT.

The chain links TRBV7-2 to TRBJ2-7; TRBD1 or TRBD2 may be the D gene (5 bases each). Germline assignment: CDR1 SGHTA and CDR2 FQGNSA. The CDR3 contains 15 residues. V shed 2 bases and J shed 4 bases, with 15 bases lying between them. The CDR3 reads CASSLSEGLGYEQYF. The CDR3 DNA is TGTGCCAGCAGCTTATCTGAGGGGTTGGGATACGAGCAGTACTTC.

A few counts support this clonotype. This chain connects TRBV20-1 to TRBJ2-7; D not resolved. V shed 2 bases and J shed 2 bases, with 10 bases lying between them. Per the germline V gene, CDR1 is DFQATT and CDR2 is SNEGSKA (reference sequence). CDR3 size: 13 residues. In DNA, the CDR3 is TGCAGTGCTAGACAGGACGGAACCTACGAGCAGTACTTC. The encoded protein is CSARQDGTYEQYF.

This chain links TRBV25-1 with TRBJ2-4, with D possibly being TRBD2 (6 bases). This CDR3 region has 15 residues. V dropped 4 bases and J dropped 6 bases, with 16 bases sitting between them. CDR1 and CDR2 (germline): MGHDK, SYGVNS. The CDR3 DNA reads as TGTGCCAGCAGTGCGTTGTCGGGAGCGGGAAACATTCAGTACTTC. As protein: CASSALSGAGNIQYF.

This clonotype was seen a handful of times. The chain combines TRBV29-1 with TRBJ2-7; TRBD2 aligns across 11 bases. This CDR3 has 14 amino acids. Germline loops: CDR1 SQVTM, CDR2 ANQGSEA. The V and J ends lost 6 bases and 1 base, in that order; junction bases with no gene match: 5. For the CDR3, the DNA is TGCAGCGTCGGCCTAGCGGGAGGTTCCTACGAGCAGTACTTC. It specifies CSVGLAGGSYEQYF.

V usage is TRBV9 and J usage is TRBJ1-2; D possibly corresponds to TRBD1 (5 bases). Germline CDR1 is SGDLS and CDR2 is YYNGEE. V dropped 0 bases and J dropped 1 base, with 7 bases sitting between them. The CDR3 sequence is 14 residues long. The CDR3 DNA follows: TGTGCCAGCAGCGTAGGACAGAGTAACTATGGCTACACCTTC. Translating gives CASSVGQSNYGYTF.

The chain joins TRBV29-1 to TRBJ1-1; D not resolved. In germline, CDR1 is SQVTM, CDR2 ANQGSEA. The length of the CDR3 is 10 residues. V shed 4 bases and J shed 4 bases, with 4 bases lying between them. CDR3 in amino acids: CSVAFTEAFF. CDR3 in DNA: TGCAGCGTTGCGTTCACTGAAGCTTTCTTT. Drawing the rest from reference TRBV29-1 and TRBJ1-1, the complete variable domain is SAVISQKPSRDICQRGTSLTIQCQVDSQVTMMFWYRQQPGQSLTLIATANQGSEATYESGFVIDKFPISRPNLTFSTLTVSNMSPEDSSIYLCSVAFTEAFFGQGTRLTVV.

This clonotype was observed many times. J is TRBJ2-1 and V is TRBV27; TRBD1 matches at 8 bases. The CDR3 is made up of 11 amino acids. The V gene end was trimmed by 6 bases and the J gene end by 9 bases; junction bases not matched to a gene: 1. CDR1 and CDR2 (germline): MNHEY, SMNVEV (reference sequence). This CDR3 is CASRTGVEQFF. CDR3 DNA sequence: TGTGCCAGCAGGACAGGGGTTGAGCAGTTCTTC.

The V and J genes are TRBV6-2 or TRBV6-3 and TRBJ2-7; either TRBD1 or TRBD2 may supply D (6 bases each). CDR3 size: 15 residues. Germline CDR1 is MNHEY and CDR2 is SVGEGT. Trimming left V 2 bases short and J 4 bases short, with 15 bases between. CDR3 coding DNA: TGTGCCAGCAGTTACCGGGGGCTCGGAGATTACGAGCAGTACTTC. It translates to CASSYRGLGDYEQYF.

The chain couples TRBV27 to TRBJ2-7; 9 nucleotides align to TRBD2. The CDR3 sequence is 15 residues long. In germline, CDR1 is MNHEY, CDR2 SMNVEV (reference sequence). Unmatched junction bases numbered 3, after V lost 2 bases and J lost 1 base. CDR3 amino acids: CASSLHLAGSYEQYF. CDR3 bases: TGTGCCAGCAGTTTACACCTAGCGGGGTCCTACGAGCAGTACTTC.

The CDR3 bases are TGTGCCAGCAGTTTCGACAGGGGCCCGCTCGATGAGCAGTTCTTC. Translated, it gives CASSFDRGPLDEQFF. The chain has TRBV27 and TRBJ2-1; 8 nucleotides line up with TRBD1. Looked up from germline, CDR1 is MNHEY and CDR2 is SMNVEV (reference sequence). The CDR3 extends over 15 amino acids. Unmatched junction bases numbered 9, after V lost 3 bases and J lost 8 bases.

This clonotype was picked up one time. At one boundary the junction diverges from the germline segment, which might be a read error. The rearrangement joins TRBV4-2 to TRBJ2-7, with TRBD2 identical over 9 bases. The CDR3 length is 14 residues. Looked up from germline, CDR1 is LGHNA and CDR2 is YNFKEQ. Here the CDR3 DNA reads TGTGCCAGCAGCCTAGCGGGAGCCCCCTACGGGCAGTACTTC. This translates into CASSLAGAPYGQYF.

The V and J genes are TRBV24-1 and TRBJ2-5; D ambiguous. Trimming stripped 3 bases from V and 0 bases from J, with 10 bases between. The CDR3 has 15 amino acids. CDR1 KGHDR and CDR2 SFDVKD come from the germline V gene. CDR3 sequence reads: CATSDPSPYQETQYF. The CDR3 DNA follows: TGTGCCACCAGTGATCCCAGCCCGTACCAAGAGACCCAGTACTTC.

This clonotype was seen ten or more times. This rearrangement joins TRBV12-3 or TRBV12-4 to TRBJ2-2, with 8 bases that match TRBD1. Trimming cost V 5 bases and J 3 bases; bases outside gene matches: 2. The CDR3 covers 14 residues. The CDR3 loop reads CASSGQGYTGELFF. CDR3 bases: TGTGCCAGCAGTGGACAGGGTTACACCGGGGAGCTGTTTTTT.

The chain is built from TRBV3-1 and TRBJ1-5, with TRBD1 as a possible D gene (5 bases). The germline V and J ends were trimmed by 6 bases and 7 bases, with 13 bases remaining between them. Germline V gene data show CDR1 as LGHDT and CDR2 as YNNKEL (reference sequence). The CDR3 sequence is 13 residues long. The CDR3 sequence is CASSERGLQPQHF. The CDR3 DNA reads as TGTGCCAGCAGTGAGAGGGGTTTACAGCCCCAGCATTTT.

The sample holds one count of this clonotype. The CDR3 region has the DNA TGTGCCAGCAGCCTTTTTCGATCGACAGGCGAAAATGAAAAACTGTTTTTT. It is translated as CASSLFRSTGENEKLFF. The V and J genes are TRBV28 and TRBJ1-4, with D tentatively TRBD1 (6 bases). The CDR3 contains 17 residues. The germline V and J ends were trimmed by 6 bases and 5 bases, with 22 bases remaining between them. CDR1 MDHEN and CDR2 SYDVKM come from the germline V gene.

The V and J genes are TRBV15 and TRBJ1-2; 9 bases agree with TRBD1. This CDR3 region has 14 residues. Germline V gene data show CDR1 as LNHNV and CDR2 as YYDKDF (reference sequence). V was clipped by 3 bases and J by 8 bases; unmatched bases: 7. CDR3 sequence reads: CATSRGQGLRGYTF. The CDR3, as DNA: TGTGCCACCAGCAGGGGACAGGGTCTGCGCGGCTACACCTTC.

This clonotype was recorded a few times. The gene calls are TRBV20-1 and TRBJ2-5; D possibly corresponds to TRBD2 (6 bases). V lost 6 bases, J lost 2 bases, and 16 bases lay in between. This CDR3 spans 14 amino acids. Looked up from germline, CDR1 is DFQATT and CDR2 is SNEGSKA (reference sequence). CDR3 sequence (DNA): TGCAGTGCCCGGACTACTTGGGGACAAGAGACCCAGTACTTC. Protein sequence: CSARTTWGQETQYF.

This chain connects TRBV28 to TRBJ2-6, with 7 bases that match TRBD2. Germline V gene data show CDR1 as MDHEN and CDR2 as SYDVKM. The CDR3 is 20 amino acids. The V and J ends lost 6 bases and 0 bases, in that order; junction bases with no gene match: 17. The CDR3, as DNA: TGTGCCAGCAGCTGGGGGGGGAGTTACAGGTCCAGCTCTGGGGCCAACGTCCTGACTTTC. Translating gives CASSWGGSYRSSSGANVLTF.

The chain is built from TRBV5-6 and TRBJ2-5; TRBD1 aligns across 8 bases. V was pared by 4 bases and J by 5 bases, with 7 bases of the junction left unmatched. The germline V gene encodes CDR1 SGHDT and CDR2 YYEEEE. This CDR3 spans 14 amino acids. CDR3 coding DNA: TGTGCCAGCAGCCCGGGACAGGTTAGGGAGACCCAGTACTTC. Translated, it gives CASSPGQVRETQYF.

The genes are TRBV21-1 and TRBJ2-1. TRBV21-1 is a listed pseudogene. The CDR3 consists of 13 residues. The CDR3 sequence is CASSLPLTPEQFF. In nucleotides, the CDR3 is TGTGCCAGCAGCCTTCCCTTGACCCCAGAGCAGTTCTTC.